This TCR beta chain was retrieved from a study of T cell repertoires in cytomegalovirus infection (dated by TCRdb to the late 2010s). General notes on the study: Recently identified HLA-C-restricted CMV epitopes, whose presentation resists viral immunomodulation, were targeted by peptide stimulations together with well-studied HLA-B-restricted epitopes. The HLA type of each donor mattered for the analysis, because public TCR beta signatures pointed to carriage of CMV infection along with the matching HLA type.

CDR1 and CDR2 are read off the germline V gene as SNHLY and FYNNEI. The CDR3 runs 10 amino acids, cysteine and phenylalanine included. Just CDR3 DNA is preserved here, 30 bases in frame from base 1. Trimmed from V: 10 bases; trimmed from J: 8 bases; junction bases lacking a gene match: 5. Read against the paper, the sample's treatment or condition label means: in vitro stimulation with specific CMV peptide epitopes to enrich CMV-specific T cells. Sequencing took place on an Illumina HiSeq 1500. TCRdb handled the public reads itself, with Q25 trimming in fastp and clone calling in MiXCR, and kept productive beta chains. Duplicate CDR3 protein sequences are folded into a single record with the most common DNA and genes. Across this sample there are roughly 700,000 distinct CDR3 sequences, with roughly 33% seen only once. The ten largest account for 18% of the sample. In the case of this clonotype: There is no known antigen for this receptor. One base away there is no much larger clone; base qualities are not given.

The investigation overall reported the following: The ex vivo response was dominated by HLA-C-restricted CMV-specific TCR beta clonotypes, which also provided the single most frequent clonotype in two of eight donors. In both this cohort and an independent approximately 400-donor cohort, the cumulative frequency of public TCR beta family members distinguished carriers of CMV infection plus the relevant HLA type.

The chain employs TRBV2 and TRBJ2-7, with 7 bases in between that match TRBD1. The sequencing used cultured PBMCs, collected from culture after CMV antigen stimulation. The receptor's source is a human donor in good health (CMV status not recorded). Some clones in this sample may be carry-over from other donors' samples. The DNA sequence reads TGTGCCAACGGACAGGAGAAGCAGTACTTC. The translation is CANGQEKQYF.